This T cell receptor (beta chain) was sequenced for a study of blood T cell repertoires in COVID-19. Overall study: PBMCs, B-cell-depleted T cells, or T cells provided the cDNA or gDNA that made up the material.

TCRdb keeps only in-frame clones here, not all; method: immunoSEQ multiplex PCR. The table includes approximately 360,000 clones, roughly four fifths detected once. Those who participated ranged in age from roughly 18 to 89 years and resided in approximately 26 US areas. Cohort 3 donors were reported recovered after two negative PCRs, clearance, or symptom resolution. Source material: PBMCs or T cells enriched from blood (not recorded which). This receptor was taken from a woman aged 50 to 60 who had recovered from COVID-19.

In DNA, the CDR3 is TGTGCCAGCAGCGCCCTCAGTTGGAGGACCCCCCTCTCTGGAAACACCATATATTTT. It yields the protein CASSALSWRTPLSGNTIYF. V and J are TRBV7-2 and TRBJ1-3; no reliable D call. The CDR3 has 19 residues. Per the germline V gene, CDR1 is SGHTA and CDR2 is FQGNSA. Trimming took 5 bases from V and 0 from J, leaving 23 bases between them.